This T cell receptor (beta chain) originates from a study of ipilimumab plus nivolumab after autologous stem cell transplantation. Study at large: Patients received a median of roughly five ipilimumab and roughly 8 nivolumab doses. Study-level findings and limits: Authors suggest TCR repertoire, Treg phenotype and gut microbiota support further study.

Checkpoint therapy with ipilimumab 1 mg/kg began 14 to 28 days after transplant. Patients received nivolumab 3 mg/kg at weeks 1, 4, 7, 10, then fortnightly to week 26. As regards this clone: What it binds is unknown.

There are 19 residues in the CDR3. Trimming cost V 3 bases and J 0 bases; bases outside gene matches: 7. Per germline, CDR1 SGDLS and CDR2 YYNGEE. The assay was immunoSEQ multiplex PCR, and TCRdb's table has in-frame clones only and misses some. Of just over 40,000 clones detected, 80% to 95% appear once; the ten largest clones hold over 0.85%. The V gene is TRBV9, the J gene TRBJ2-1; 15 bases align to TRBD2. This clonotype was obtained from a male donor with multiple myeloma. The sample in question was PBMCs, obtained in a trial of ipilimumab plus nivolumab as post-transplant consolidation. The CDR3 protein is CASSEWGLAGGSSYNEQFF. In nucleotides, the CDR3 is TGTGCCAGCAGCGAGTGGGGACTAGCGGGAGGCAGCTCCTACAATGAGCAGTTCTTC.